One and the same sample provided the 20 T cell receptor beta chains below, sequenced in a study of immune heterogeneity within non-small cell lung tumors. For the TCR beta CDR3, multiplex PCR with 32 V and 13 J primers performed the amplification. TCRdb re-derived calls from the multiplex PCR reads in MiXCR, one entry per CDR3 protein. The sample records around 20,000 distinct CDR3 sequences, 25% to 35% being singletons. Bulk tumor genomic DNA served as template, at roughly 600 ng per sample. During surgery, each primary tumor gave multiple biopsies spaced as far apart as possible. Each patient presented with untreated, newly diagnosed non-small cell lung cancer and received curative surgery. The sequenced sample consisted of lung tumor tissue. These receptors all come from a man between 35 and 55 years old with non-small cell lung cancer.

This clonotype was observed many times. The J gene is TRBJ2-3, the V gene TRBV6-1; 9 nucleotides line up with TRBD2. There are 16 residues in the CDR3. Germline trimming cut 2 bases from V and 8 bases from J; bases unmatched to any gene: 11. Germline V lookup: CDR1 MNHNS, CDR2 SASEGT. The CDR3 bases are TGTGCCAGCAGTGAAAGGTCTAGCGGGATCCCTGGTACGCAGTATTTT. Translating it yields CASSERSSGIPGTQYF.

Many counts were recorded for this clonotype. This sequence joins TRBV6-1 and TRBJ2-7; possibly TRBD1 for D (5 bases). CDR1 and CDR2 (germline): MNHNS, SASEGT. Trimming shortened V by 4 bases and J by 0 bases, and 10 bases separated the two germline ends. CDR3 length: 14 residues. CDR3 sequence (DNA): TGTGCCAGCAGTGCAACAGACAGCTCCTACGAGCAGTACTTC. Amino acid sequence: CASSATDSSYEQYF.

This chain uses TRBV12-3 or TRBV12-4 with TRBJ2-4, with 8 bases that match TRBD1. CDR3 length equals 14 residues. V shed 5 bases and J 7 bases; nucleotides not matched to a gene: 7. This CDR3 is CASSEDRVVNIQYF. The CDR3 bases are TGTGCCAGCAGTGAGGACAGGGTGGTCAACATTCAGTACTTC.

This clonotype is medium-sized within its sample. This rearrangement joins TRBV19 to TRBJ2-1; perhaps TRBD1 as D (5 bases). This CDR3 is built from 18 residues. V was shortened by 4 bases and J by 5 bases, with 24 bases between the two germline ends. Per germline, CDR1 LNHDA and CDR2 SQIVND (reference sequence). The CDR3 region has the DNA TGTGCCAGTAGTAAAGACCCGCCGCCCATCAGGGTACACAATGAGCAGTTCTTC. Protein product: CASSKDPPPIRVHNEQFF.

Details on this clonotype: A much larger clone lies one base from this, so it may be a read error. The chain employs TRBV27 and TRBJ2-6; either TRBD1 or TRBD2 may supply D (5 bases each). The CDR3 length is 20 residues. Germline CDR1 and CDR2: MNHEY and SMNVEV (reference sequence). CDR3 DNA sequence: TGTGCCAGCAGTAAAACTCTTCCGGGGCTTACACGATCTGGGGCCAACGTCATGACTTTC. Amino acids: CASSKTLPGLTRSGANVMTF.

By sample share, this clonotype is medium-sized. The chain employs TRBV30 and TRBJ2-7; 7 bases map to TRBD1. This CDR3 has 15 residues. V dropped 2 bases and J dropped 2; count of bases not matched to a gene: 9. Germline V gene data show CDR1 as GTSNPN and CDR2 as SVGIG (reference sequence). CDR3 nucleotide sequence: TGTGCCTGGAGTCACCGGGACCAGGGGGCCTACGAGCAGTACTTC. Its translation is CAWSHRDQGAYEQYF.

With respect to this clonotype: This may come from a read error, since a much larger clone is one base off. The chain carries TRBV20-1 and TRBJ2-7; no clear D gene. Trimming pared 2 bases from V and 3 bases from J, leaving 11 bases between. Germline V gives CDR1 DFQATT, CDR2 SNEGSKA (reference sequence). The CDR3 covers 13 residues. CDR3 nucleotide sequence: TGCAGTGCTAGATATGTGGGTATCTACGAGCAGTACTTC. It is translated as CSARYVGIYEQYF.

This chain uses TRBV7-8 with TRBJ2-3; no firm D call. Trimming removed 2 bases at V and 7 bases at J, with 7 bases between. This CDR3 is built from 12 residues. The germline gives CDR1 SGHVS, CDR2 FQNEAQ. The CDR3 sequence is CASSLKAYTQYF. CDR3 nucleotides: TGTGCCAGCAGCTTAAAGGCATATACGCAGTATTTT.

The V call is TRBV4-2, the J call TRBJ2-4; D ambiguous. Trimming cost V 0 bases and J 5 bases, with 8 bases left between them. CDR1 is LGHNA, CDR2 YNFKEQ, per germline. This CDR3 comprises 14 residues. The CDR3: CASSQDGSQNIQYF. As DNA, the CDR3 is TGTGCCAGCAGCCAAGACGGGTCCCAAAACATTCAGTACTTC.

This clonotype was recorded only once. An end of the junction does not agree with germline; a read error may underlie this. This chain joins TRBV29-1 and TRBJ1-3; D gene ambiguous. The V gene's germline CDR1 is SQVTM and CDR2 ANQGSEA. The CDR3 extends over 12 amino acids. CDR3 residues: CSVESSVNTIYF. In nucleotides, the CDR3 is TGCAGCGTTGAGAGCTCTGTAAACACCATATATTTT.

The sample holds many counts of this clonotype. This chain joins TRBV20-1 and TRBJ1-1; D uncertain. CDR3 size: 13 residues. V was trimmed by 4 bases and J by 5 bases, leaving 14 bases between them. Germline values: CDR1 DFQATT, CDR2 SNEGSKA (reference sequence). As DNA, the CDR3 is TGCAGTGCTACGATAAGACTTGATACTGAAGCTTTCTTT. It specifies CSATIRLDTEAFF.

In this sample, this clonotype turned up many times. The chain has TRBV18 and TRBJ2-7; no firm D call. There are 14 residues in the CDR3. The germline V and J ends were trimmed by 0 bases and 2 bases, with 8 bases remaining between them. Germline V gives CDR1 KGHSH, CDR2 LQKENI. CDR3 in amino acids: CASSPPATAYEQYF. In nucleotides, the CDR3 is TGTGCCAGCTCACCACCAGCCACAGCCTACGAGCAGTACTTC.

With respect to this clonotype: Possible read error: a much larger clone is one base away. The gene calls are TRBV4-1 and TRBJ1-5; 10 bases are shared with TRBD1. CDR1 and CDR2 (germline): MGHRA, YSYEKL. The CDR3 spans 17 residues. Here the CDR3 DNA reads TGCGCCAGCAGCCAAGGGACAGGGGGTTGGGGCAATCAGACCCAGCATTTT. Protein product: CASSQGTGGWGNQTQHF.

In this sample, this clonotype turned up a few times. The chain couples TRBV7-9 to TRBJ2-1; weak D call: TRBD2 (5 bases). The CDR3 is 12 residues long. Germline assignment: CDR1 SEHNR and CDR2 FQNEAQ (reference sequence). The V gene lost 6 bases and the J gene lost 9 bases, with 12 bases spanning the gap. CDR3 DNA: TGTGCCAGCAGGATCTCTGAGGGTGAGCAGTTCTTC. Amino acids: CASRISEGEQFF.

There are many counts of this clonotype. This chain links TRBV27 with TRBJ2-1; D may be TRBD2 (6 bases). Germline V gives CDR1 MNHEY, CDR2 SMNVEV (reference sequence). The germline V and J ends were trimmed by 7 bases and 4 bases, with 17 bases remaining between them. The CDR3 extends over 15 amino acids. The CDR3 DNA is TGTGCCAGCACTCGCCCCGGGACTGGATACAATGAGCAGTTCTTC. As protein: CASTRPGTGYNEQFF.

The sample holds many counts of this clonotype. The rearrangement links TRBV20-1 to TRBJ2-2, with unresolved D. CDR3 length: 14 amino acids. Looked up from germline, CDR1 is DFQATT and CDR2 is SNEGSKA (reference sequence). With 6 bases removed from V and 4 bases from J, the gap between germline ends came to 15 bases. Written as DNA, the CDR3 is TGCAGTGCCCTTGAAGGAAGAGGCACCGGGGAGCTGTTTTTT. Protein product: CSALEGRGTGELFF.

This clonotype has only a few counts. Possible read error: a much larger clone is one base away. The V gene is TRBV7-9, the J gene TRBJ2-5; 15 bases agree with TRBD2. This CDR3 has 18 residues. V lost 5 bases and J lost 5; bases outside the gene matches: 12. Germline V lookup: CDR1 SEHNR, CDR2 FQNEAQ (reference sequence). CDR3 nucleotide sequence: TGTGCCAGCAGCCCTCCCGGACTAGCGGGAGGGTCAGGGGAGACCCAGTACTTC. This translates into CASSPPGLAGGSGETQYF.

J is TRBJ2-1 and V is TRBV7-6; 8 bases are shared with TRBD2. The junction had 5 bases not matched to a gene; V was cut back by 2 bases and J by 2 bases. Per the germline V gene, CDR1 is SGHVS and CDR2 is FNYEAQ. The CDR3 loop spans 16 amino acids. The CDR3 sequence: CASSLQTSGPYNEQFF. The CDR3 DNA reads as TGTGCCAGCAGCTTACAAACTAGCGGACCCTACAATGAGCAGTTCTTC.

This clonotype showed up many times. This chain uses TRBV20-1 with TRBJ1-5; TRBD1 agrees at 9 bases. This CDR3 comprises 13 residues. Germline V gene lookup returns CDR1 DFQATT and CDR2 SNEGSKA (reference sequence). Trimming at V came to 6 bases and at J to 3 bases, leaving 3 bases not matched to a gene. DNA for the CDR3: TGCAGTGCCCGGACAGGGGACAATCAGCCCCAGCATTTT. It encodes CSARTGDNQPQHF.

At least ten counts were recorded for this clonotype. V is TRBV5-1 and J is TRBJ1-5; the D is unclear. From germline, CDR1 is SGHRS and CDR2 YFSETQ. Trimming left V 2 bases short and J 1 base short, with 10 bases between. The CDR3 consists of 15 residues. The DNA of the CDR3 is TGCGCCAGCAGCTTAGAATCTGGCAGCAATCAGCCCCAGCATTTT. This sequence encodes CASSLESGSNQPQHF.